This T cell receptor (beta chain) is drawn from a study of technical replicates of blood from a handful of donors. The method was immunoSEQ multiplex PCR; TCRdb's version includes in-frame clones alone and lacks a portion of them. The repertoire holds about 78,000 clones, with about 95% as singletons. The sample holds one count of this clone. The receptor comes from a human donor in good health. Sequencing used T cells isolated from PBMCs.

The CDR3 region is CASSLRQGNHEKLFF. CDR3 bases: TGTGCCAGCAGTCTACGACAGGGTAATCATGAAAAACTGTTTTTT. The chain employs TRBV25-1 and TRBJ1-4, with 7 bases lining up with TRBD1. The germline V gene encodes CDR1 MGHDK and CDR2 SYGVNS. There are 15 residues in the CDR3. The V segment lost 5 bases and the J segment 6 bases; nucleotides outside the gene matches: 9.